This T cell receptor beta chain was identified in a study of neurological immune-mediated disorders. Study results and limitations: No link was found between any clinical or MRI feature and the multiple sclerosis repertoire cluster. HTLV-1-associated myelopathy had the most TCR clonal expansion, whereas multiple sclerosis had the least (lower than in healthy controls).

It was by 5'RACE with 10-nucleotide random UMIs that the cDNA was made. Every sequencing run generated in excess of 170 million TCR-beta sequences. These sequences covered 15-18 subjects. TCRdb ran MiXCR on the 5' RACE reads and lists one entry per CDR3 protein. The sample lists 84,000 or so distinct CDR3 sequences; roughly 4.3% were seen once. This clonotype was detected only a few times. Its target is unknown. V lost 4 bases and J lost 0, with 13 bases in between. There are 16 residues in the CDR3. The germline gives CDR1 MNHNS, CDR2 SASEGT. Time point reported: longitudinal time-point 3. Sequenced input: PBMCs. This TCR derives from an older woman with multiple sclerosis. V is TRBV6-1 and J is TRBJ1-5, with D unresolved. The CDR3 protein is CASSAAGRISNQPQHF. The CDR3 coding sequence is TGTGCCAGCAGTGCAGCGGGCAGAATTAGCAATCAGCCCCAGCATTTT.